These 5 T cell receptor beta chains originate from one sample sequenced in a study of cytomegalovirus exposure and HLA in healthy donors. The PCR employed 60 Vbeta primers together with 13 Jbeta primers. Assay used: immunoSEQ multiplex PCR; TCRdb lists only in-frame clones, some missing. The sample holds under 130,000 clones, 60% to 85% seen once. The sequencing sample was made of PBMCs. The receptors stem from a female donor in good health and CMV-seropositive.

The chain employs TRBV19 and TRBJ1-4; D may be TRBD1 (5 bases). This CDR3 has 14 residues. V dropped 3 bases and J dropped 5 bases, with 10 bases sitting between them. Germline CDR1 is LNHDA and CDR2 is SQIVND (reference sequence). The CDR3 sequence is CASSMREGNEKLFF. CDR3 in DNA: TGTGCCAGTAGTATGAGGGAGGGGAATGAAAAACTGTTTTTT.

This clone was observed a handful of times. The chain joins TRBV5-1 to TRBJ2-2; 7 bases align to TRBD1. The germline gives CDR1 SGHRS, CDR2 YFSETQ. After removal of 2 bases from V and 4 bases from J, the junction contained 17 bases not matched to a gene. The CDR3 spans 19 residues. The CDR3 region is CASSLGSTGAPSGTGELFF. The CDR3 DNA sequence: TGCGCCAGCAGCTTAGGATCAACAGGGGCGCCCTCGGGCACCGGGGAGCTGTTTTTT.

This clone came up a few times. The genes are TRBV30 and TRBJ1-5; D gene ambiguous. V lost 5 bases and J lost 1, with 9 bases in between. Looked up from germline, CDR1 is GTSNPN and CDR2 is SVGIG (reference sequence). The CDR3 totals 13 residues. The CDR3 reads CAWSDWSNQPQHF. CDR3 in DNA: TGTGCCTGGTCCGACTGGAGCAATCAGCCCCAGCATTTT. Together with reference TRBV30 and TRBJ1-5, the CDR3 gives the full variable domain: SQTIHQWPATLVQPVGSPLSLECTVEGTSNPNLYWYRQAAGRGLQLLFYSVGIGQISSEVPQNLSASRPQDRQFILSSKKLLLSDSGFYLCAWSDWSNQPQHFGDGTRLSIL.

CDR3 sequence: CASSVGGRNTEAFF. In DNA, the CDR3 is TGTGCCAGCAGCGTAGGCGGCAGGAACACTGAAGCTTTCTTT. The rearrangement links TRBV9 to TRBJ1-1; D is uncertain. CDR1 SGDLS and CDR2 YYNGEE come from the germline V gene. CDR3 size: 14 residues. The V gene lost 0 bases and the J gene lost 1 base, with 7 bases spanning the gap.

The V call is TRBV4-1, the J call TRBJ2-6, with 11 bases that match TRBD1. The J segment lost 0 bases and the V segment lost 3 bases, leaving 1 base of the junction unmatched. Germline lookup yields CDR1 MGHRA and CDR2 YSYEKL. This CDR3 is 17 amino acids long. DNA for the CDR3: TGCGCCAGCAGCCAGGGGACAGGGGGCTCTGGGGCCAACGTCCTGACTTTC. This sequence encodes CASSQGTGGSGANVLTF.